This T cell receptor beta chain derives from a study of control samples from healthy donors and cancer patients. Data came from immunoSEQ multiplex PCR; TCRdb stores just in-frame clones and leaves some out. In the table there are over 100,000 clones, approximately 90% of which are singletons. V dropped 3 bases and J dropped 0 bases, with 10 bases sitting between them. Per the germline V gene, CDR1 is SQVTM and CDR2 is ANQGSEA. This CDR3 has 14 amino acids. This clone was counted once. The clonotype comes from a woman aged 45 to 65 in good health. V gene TRBV29-1 combines with J gene TRBJ2-3, with D unclear. The sample consisted of blood. The CDR3 region has the DNA TGCAGCGTTGACGGCAAGACCAGCACAGATACGCAGTATTTT. Its translation: CSVDGKTSTDTQYF.